This T cell receptor (beta chain) was obtained from a study of cytotoxic CD8 clonotypes in ibrutinib-treated CLL. Study-wide context: Investigators reported about 24 partial and 2 complete responses; after median around 63 months, around 15 patients remained remitted and about 12 progressed. On average, each sample had about 250,000 productive templates and 96,000 or so productive rearrangements. Study-level findings and limits: Exceeding age-matched healthy donors, baseline clonality also tracked the counts of circulating CD8+ T cells.

Genomic DNA in an amount of around 2 micrograms was extracted from cryopreserved PBMCs and used for the preparation of TCR beta libraries. This CDR3 region has 15 residues. Germline CDR1 SGHTA, CDR2 FQGTGA. The V end lost 4 bases, the J end lost 3 bases, and 15 bases lay between the germline ends. Note on this clone: Its antigen is undetermined.

Repertoires were generated with immunoSEQ multiplex PCR, while TCRdb's copy carries only in-frame clones and drops some. There are about 300,000 clones in the sample; approximately 67% occur only once, and roughly 6% lies in the top ten. The source material was PBMCs, sampled after 36 months of ibrutinib treatment. This chain connects TRBV7-3 to TRBJ2-5; D not certain. The TCR originated in a human donor with chronic lymphocytic leukemia. The CDR3 DNA follows: TGTGCCAGCAGCTCCTCCGGAAGGGTGGAAGAGACCCAGTACTTC. Its translation: CASSSSGRVEETQYF.